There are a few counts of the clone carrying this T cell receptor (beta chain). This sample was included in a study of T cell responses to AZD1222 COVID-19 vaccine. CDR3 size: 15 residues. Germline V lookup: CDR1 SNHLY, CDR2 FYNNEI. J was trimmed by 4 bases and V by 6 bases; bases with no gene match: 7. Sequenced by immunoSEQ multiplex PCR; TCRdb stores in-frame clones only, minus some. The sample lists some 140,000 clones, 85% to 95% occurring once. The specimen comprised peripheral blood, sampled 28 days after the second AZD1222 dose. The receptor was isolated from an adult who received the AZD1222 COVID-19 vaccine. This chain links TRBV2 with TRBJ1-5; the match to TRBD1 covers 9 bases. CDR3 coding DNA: TGTGCCAGCAGGGAGGACAGGGGAGGAAATCAGCCCCAGCATTTT. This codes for CASREDRGGNQPQHF. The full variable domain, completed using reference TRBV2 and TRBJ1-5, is EPEVTQTPSHQVTQMGQEVILRCVPISNHLYFYWYRQILGQKVEFLVSFYNNEISEKSEIFDDQFSVERPDGSNFTLKIRSTKLEDSAMYFCASREDRGGNQPQHFGDGTRLSIL.